These 26 T cell receptor beta chains share one sample of origin, sequenced in a study of blood T cell repertoires in COVID-19. Data came from immunoSEQ multiplex PCR; TCRdb stores just in-frame clones and leaves some out. The sample lists about 110,000 clones, about nine tenths occurring once. Specimen: peripheral blood. These receptors all come from a human donor in a cohort sampled during active COVID-19.

The J gene is TRBJ1-2, the V gene TRBV20-1; D not resolved. V was shortened by 6 bases and J by 2 bases, with 4 bases between the two germline ends. Germline CDR1 reads DFQATT; CDR2 reads SNEGSKA (reference sequence). The CDR3 loop spans 10 amino acids. CDR3 amino acids: CSAQNYGYTF. The CDR3 DNA sequence: TGCAGTGCGCAGAACTATGGCTACACCTTC.

This chain uses TRBV27 with TRBJ1-2, with 8 nucleotides matching TRBD1. Trimming took 2 bases from V and 6 from J; bases not matched to a gene: 2. Germline assignment: CDR1 MNHEY and CDR2 SMNVEV (reference sequence). CDR3 size: 13 residues. The CDR3, as DNA: TGTGCCAGCAGTTTACAGGGGGCAGATGGCTACACCTTC. Translated: CASSLQGADGYTF.

The chain recombines TRBV5-6 with TRBJ2-2; D not resolved. Germline values: CDR1 SGHDT, CDR2 YYEEEE. V was cut by 0 bases and J by 1 base, with 4 bases left in between. This CDR3 comprises 14 residues. The CDR3 protein is CASSLDGNTGELFF. DNA for the CDR3: TGTGCCAGCAGCTTGGACGGGAACACCGGGGAGCTGTTTTTT.

The rearrangement uses TRBV18 and TRBJ1-2; 10 bases align to TRBD1. J gave up 4 bases and V 3 bases, and 5 bases lay outside the gene matches. This CDR3 is 15 amino acids long. Germline V gene data show CDR1 as KGHSH and CDR2 as LQKENI. CDR3 nucleotides: TGTGCCAGCTCACCGACAGGGGGCGCTATCTATGGCTACACCTTC. Amino acids: CASSPTGGAIYGYTF.

The chain links TRBV9 to TRBJ2-5; D is perhaps TRBD1 (6 bases). Trimming pared 4 bases from V and 1 base from J, leaving 8 bases between. Germline CDR1 reads SGDLS; CDR2 reads YYNGEE. The CDR3 spans 13 residues. The CDR3 DNA follows: TGTGCCAGCAGCCAGGACAGCCAAGAGACCCAGTACTTC. The encoded protein is CASSQDSQETQYF.

CDR3 sequence: CASSLPRQGRDTEAFF. CDR3 sequence (DNA): TGTGCCAGCAGTTTACCCCGACAGGGGAGGGACACTGAAGCTTTCTTT. The genes are TRBV28 and TRBJ1-1, with 8 bases lining up with TRBD1. This CDR3 region has 16 residues. J was trimmed by 3 bases and V by 2 bases; bases with no gene match: 8. The germline V gene has CDR1 MDHEN and CDR2 SYDVKM.

This chain links TRBV6-5 with TRBJ2-2; D call uncertain. CDR1 and CDR2 from the germline V gene are MNHEY and SVGAGI. This CDR3 comprises 12 residues. V lost 2 bases and J 6 bases, leaving 4 bases between the germline ends. The CDR3 bases are TGTGCCAGCAGTTACGGCTCCGGGGAGCTGTTTTTT. Its translation is CASSYGSGELFF.

The CDR3, as DNA: TGTGCCAGCAGTCTGGCATGGCTTCCCTACGAGCAGTACTTC. Encoded protein: CASSLAWLPYEQYF. The chain uses TRBV5-6 and TRBJ2-7; unclear D gene. The CDR3 spans 14 residues. The V end lost 5 bases, the J end lost 2 bases, and 14 bases lay between the germline ends. Germline V gives CDR1 SGHDT, CDR2 YYEEEE.

This clone showed up just a few times. The chain joins TRBV4-1 to TRBJ2-7; D gene ambiguous. Germline CDR1 and CDR2: MGHRA and YSYEKL. Trimming left V 6 bases short and J 1 base short, with 10 bases between. The CDR3 totals 13 residues. CDR3 in amino acids: CASSPGFSYEQYF. The CDR3 DNA sequence: TGCGCCAGCAGTCCCGGGTTTTCCTACGAGCAGTACTTC.

The CDR3 coding sequence is TGCGCCAGCAGTCAACCCTCTGGTAGCGGCCGGTTCGCGAACACCGGGGAGCTGTTTTTT. Amino acid sequence: CASSQPSGSGRFANTGELFF. The V and J genes are TRBV23-1 and TRBJ2-2; D possibly corresponds to TRBD2 (6 bases). TRBV23-1 is known as an ORF, though its function is uncertain. Trimming cost V 2 bases and J 0 bases, with 22 bases left between them. The CDR3 consists of 20 residues.

A word on this clone: The sample contains more than one DNA sequence encoding this CDR3. The chain carries TRBV11-2 and TRBJ2-7, with D possibly being TRBD1 (6 bases). The V gene's germline CDR1 is SGHAT and CDR2 FQNNGV. V was cut by 3 bases and J by 3 bases, with 12 bases left in between. The CDR3 totals 14 residues. CDR3 loop: CASSFGTGNYEQYF. In DNA, the CDR3 is TGTGCCAGCAGCTTCGGTACAGGGAACTACGAGCAGTACTTC.

This chain joins TRBV5-4 and TRBJ1-1, with D possibly TRBD1 on 5 matching bases. CDR3 length: 15 residues. Trimming left V 4 bases short and J 1 base short, with 14 bases between. Germline assignment: CDR1 SGHNT and CDR2 YYREEE (reference sequence). CDR3 nucleotides: TGTGCCAGCAGCCCCGGGACTTCCCGGAACACTGAAGCTTTCTTT. Amino acids: CASSPGTSRNTEAFF.

The gene calls are TRBV15 and TRBJ2-7; 9 nucleotides agree with TRBD2. From germline, CDR1 is LNHNV and CDR2 YYDKDF (reference sequence). Trimming removed 5 bases from V and 6 bases from J; junction bases left unmatched: 11. The CDR3 runs 15 residues. The CDR3 DNA follows: TGTGCCACCAGCCCAATGGCGGGAGGGCCGTTCGAGCAGTACTTC. The encoded protein is CATSPMAGGPFEQYF.

This chain connects TRBV2 to TRBJ1-2, with a weak D call TRBD1 (6 bases). CDR3 length: 14 residues. V lost 6 bases and J 5 bases, leaving 16 bases between the germline ends. Germline CDR1 is SNHLY and CDR2 is FYNNEI. The CDR3 sequence: CASRDDRSMYGYTF. CDR3 in DNA: TGTGCCAGCAGGGATGACAGGTCTATGTATGGCTACACCTTC. Variable domain in full (rest from reference TRBV2 and TRBJ1-2): EPEVTQTPSHQVTQMGQEVILRCVPISNHLYFYWYRQILGQKVEFLVSFYNNEISEKSEIFDDQFSVERPDGSNFTLKIRSTKLEDSAMYFCASRDDRSMYGYTFGSGTRLTVV.

This clone was seen a handful of times. The gene calls are TRBV12-3 or TRBV12-4 and TRBJ1-1; a possible D gene is TRBD1 (6 bases). The CDR3 runs 13 residues. Trimming took 6 bases from V and 0 from J, leaving 8 bases between them. In DNA, the CDR3 is TGTGCCAGCAGCCGACAGGTGAACACTGAAGCTTTCTTT. It codes for CASSRQVNTEAFF.

On this clone: At one boundary the junction diverges from the germline segment, which might be a read error. The chain carries TRBV27 and TRBJ1-1; TRBD1 matches at 9 bases. The CDR3 totals 16 residues. Germline values: CDR1 MNHEY, CDR2 SMNVEV (reference sequence). The CDR3 sequence: CASSLSTGGWNTEAFF. The CDR3 bases are TGTGCCAGCAGTCTATCTACAGGGGGCTGGAACACTGAAGCTTTCTTT.

The chain joins TRBV19 to TRBJ2-1, with TRBD2 identical over 9 bases. Losses at the gene ends were 7 bases for V and 9 bases for J; bases not matched to a gene: 25. The CDR3 sequence is 19 residues long. Germline CDR1 LNHDA, CDR2 SQIVND (reference sequence). CDR3 DNA sequence: TGTGCCAGTACTCAGCCCCCCCCCGAGGTCCTAGCGGGATTCGGTGAGCAGTTCTTC. The encoded protein is CASTQPPPEVLAGFGEQFF.

The chain is built from TRBV24-1 and TRBJ1-5; 8 bases agree with TRBD1. CDR3 length equals 15 residues. CDR1 is KGHDR and CDR2 is SFDVKD in the germline V gene. V shed 2 bases, J shed 6 bases, and the junction held 5 bases outside the gene matches. CDR3 sequence (DNA): TGTGCCACCAGTGATTCGAGCAGGGGGCCTCAGCCCCAGCATTTT. This gives the protein CATSDSSRGPQPQHF.

This clone has more than one count but fewer than ten. The CDR3 DNA follows: TGTGCCTGGGTCCCGCGGGCCCTACCCCCTCATACGCAGTATTTT. Protein product: CAWVPRALPPHTQYF. The V call is TRBV30, the J call TRBJ2-3; D may be TRBD2 (5 bases). V lost 5 bases and J 7 bases, leaving 22 bases between the germline ends. The CDR3 is 15 residues long. Germline V gene sequence: CDR1 GTSNPN, CDR2 SVGIG (reference sequence).

This chain connects TRBV10-3 to TRBJ1-5; tentative D call: TRBD1 (5 bases). CDR1 is ENHRY, CDR2 SYGVKD, per germline. Trimming stripped 4 bases from V and 5 bases from J, with 15 bases between. The CDR3 runs to 15 residues. The CDR3: CAISGQSGRDQPQHF. The DNA for the CDR3 is TGTGCCATCAGTGGACAGTCGGGGAGGGATCAGCCCCAGCATTTT.

This sequence joins TRBV7-9 and TRBJ2-3, with 12 bases lining up with TRBD2. The CDR3 sequence is 15 residues long. Germline-derived CDR1 and CDR2 are SEHNR and FQNEAQ (reference sequence). J gave up 4 bases and V 5 bases, and 4 bases lay outside the gene matches. This chain's CDR3 is CASSTRLAGADTQYF. The CDR3 DNA reads TGTGCCAGCAGCACCCGACTAGCGGGAGCAGATACGCAGTATTTT. The variable domain in full, with the rest retrieved from reference TRBV7-9 and TRBJ2-3, is DTGVSQNPRHKITKRGQNVTFRCDPISEHNRLYWYRQTLGQGPEFLTYFQNEAQLEKSRLLSDRFSAERPKGSFSTLEIQRTEQGDSAMYLCASSTRLAGADTQYFGPGTRLTVL.

The chain couples TRBV3-1 (or the pseudogene TRBV3-2) to TRBJ2-3, with 9 bases lining up with TRBD1. The V gene end was trimmed by 2 bases and the J gene end by 1 base; junction bases not matched to a gene: 4. The germline V gene has CDR1 LGHDT and CDR2 YNNKEL (reference sequence). This CDR3 contains 16 residues. CDR3 residues: CASSQRWTGGTDTQYF. CDR3 sequence (DNA): TGTGCCAGCAGCCAAAGGTGGACAGGGGGCACAGATACGCAGTATTTT.

The rearrangement joins TRBV24-1 to TRBJ2-7, with 10 bases fitting TRBD1. Germline loops: CDR1 KGHDR, CDR2 SFDVKD. CDR3 size: 16 residues. V shed 4 bases and J 12 bases; nucleotides not matched to a gene: 17. The CDR3 protein is CATSETSRDRGTCRYF. CDR3 bases: TGTGCCACCAGTGAGACTTCGCGGGACAGGGGAACGTGTAGGTACTTC.

The sample holds one count of this clone. The V call is TRBV2, the J call TRBJ2-7; no clear D. Trimming took 8 bases from V and 2 from J, leaving 10 bases between them. The CDR3 consists of 12 residues. Per the germline V gene, CDR1 is SNHLY and CDR2 is FYNNEI. CDR3 region: CASPRSPYEQYF. CDR3 bases: TGTGCCAGCCCCAGAAGTCCCTACGAGCAGTACTTC.

The chain has TRBV6-5 and TRBJ1-1; the D gene is possibly TRBD1 (6 bases). Germline CDR1 and CDR2: MNHEY and SVGAGI. Trimming shortened V by 6 bases and J by 4 bases, and 15 bases separated the two germline ends. The CDR3 runs 14 residues. The chain's CDR3 is CASRTVQGSTEAFF. The CDR3 DNA is TGTGCCAGCAGAACCGTACAGGGATCCACTGAAGCTTTCTTT.

The V and J genes are TRBV19 and TRBJ2-6; 8 bases fit TRBD1. The CDR3 runs to 17 residues. In germline, CDR1 is LNHDA, CDR2 SQIVND (reference sequence). V shed 3 bases, J shed 4 bases, and the junction held 8 bases outside the gene matches. The DNA of the CDR3 is TGTGCCAGTAGTATTCGGTTTCAGGGGGCCGGGGCCAACGTCCTGACTTTC. It yields the protein CASSIRFQGAGANVLTF.